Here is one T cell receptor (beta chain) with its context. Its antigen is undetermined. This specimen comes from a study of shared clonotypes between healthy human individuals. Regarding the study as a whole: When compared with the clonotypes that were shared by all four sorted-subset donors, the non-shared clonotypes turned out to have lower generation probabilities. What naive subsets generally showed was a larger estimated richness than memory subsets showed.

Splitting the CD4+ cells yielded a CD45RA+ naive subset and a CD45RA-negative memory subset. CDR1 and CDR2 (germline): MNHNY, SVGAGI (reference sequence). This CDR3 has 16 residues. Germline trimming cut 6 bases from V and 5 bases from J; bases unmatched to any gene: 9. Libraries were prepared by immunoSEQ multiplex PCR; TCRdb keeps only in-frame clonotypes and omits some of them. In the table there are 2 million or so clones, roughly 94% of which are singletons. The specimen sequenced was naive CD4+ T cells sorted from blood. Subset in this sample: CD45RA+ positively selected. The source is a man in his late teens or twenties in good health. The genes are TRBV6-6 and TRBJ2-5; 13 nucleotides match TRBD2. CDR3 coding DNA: TGTGCCAGCAGACCCGGACTAGCGGGGGCCGGGGAGACCCAGTACTTC. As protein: CASRPGLAGAGETQYF.